Following are 7 T cell receptor beta chains from one sample sequenced in a study of tumor-infiltrating lymphocytes in primary liver carcinoma. Taking about 18-30 mg of unsorted bulk tissue, the authors co-extracted RNA and DNA. TCR beta cDNA was made from 500 ng total RNA with a constant-region primer. Three nested multiplex PCR rounds, a slightly modified ARM-PCR, produced the libraries for TCR beta. TRBV1-TRBV30 forward primers and a C-beta reverse primer were used in the first two PCR rounds, which each ran for approximately 11 cycles. TCRdb re-derived calls from the multiplex PCR reads in MiXCR, one entry per CDR3 protein. The repertoire holds approximately 88,000 distinct CDR3 sequences, with approximately 68% as singletons. The sequenced material came from tumor-adjacent normal liver tissue. Every receptor here comes from a man aged 35 to 55 with primary liver carcinoma and hepatitis B virus infection.

This clonotype was seen many times. The V call is TRBV5-5, the J call TRBJ2-3; no clear D gene. Trimming removed 5 bases from V and 6 bases from J, with 7 bases in between. CDR1 and CDR2 from the germline V gene are SGHKS and YYEKEE (reference sequence). This CDR3 comprises 11 residues. The CDR3 DNA reads as TGTGCCAGCAGTTTAAAGGATACGCAGTATTTT. It encodes CASSLKDTQYF.

As concerns this clonotype: A junction end diverges from the germline sequence, so it may reflect a read error. The chain recombines TRBV14 with TRBJ2-1; tentatively, D is TRBD1 or TRBD2 (5 bases each). There are 16 residues in the CDR3. Germline values: CDR1 SGHDN, CDR2 FVKESK. In nucleotides, the CDR3 is TGTGCCAGCAGCGTCATCCGGGACCCCAAATACAATGTGCAGTTCTTC. Its translation is CASSVIRDPKYNVQFF.

Notes on this clonotype: A clone one base away is much larger, so this may be a read error. The chain has TRBV5-4 and TRBJ1-2; TRBD1 is a possible D gene (5 bases). The CDR3 is 16 residues long. From germline, CDR1 is SGHNT and CDR2 YYREEE (reference sequence). The CDR3 spells CANSKDGRDWPYGYTF. The CDR3 DNA is TGTGCCAACAGCAAGGACGGACGGGACTGGCCCTATGGCTACACCTTC. Full variable domain (outside the CDR3, taken from reference TRBV5-4 and TRBJ1-2): ETGVTQSPTHLIKTRGQQVTLRCSSQSGHNTVSWYQQALGQGPQFIFQYYREEENGRGNFPPRFSGLQFPNYSSELNVNALELDDSALYLCANSKDGRDWPYGYTFGSGTRLTVV.

With respect to this clonotype: Likely a read error: the CDR3 ends without its conserved phenylalanine or tryptophan. The DNA is omitted, as the CDR3 cannot be located on it reliably, and the CDR3 follows TCRdb's listing. This chain joins TRBV12-3 or TRBV12-4 and TRBJ2-7; the table calls TRBD1, which could not be checked here. From its first to its last residue, the CDR3 has 13 amino acids. The CDR3 spells CASRPGQSYEQYL.

Of note for this clonotype: This sequence may be a read error, since a much larger clone differs from it by one base. The chain recombines TRBV29-1 with TRBJ2-5; TRBD1 is a possible D gene (5 bases). There are 14 residues in the CDR3. Looked up from germline, CDR1 is SQVTM and CDR2 is ANQGSEA. Trimming took 0 bases from V and 1 from J, leaving 9 bases between them. CDR3 residues: CSVEDLGAQETQYF. CDR3 nucleotides: TGCAGCGTTGAAGATCTAGGGGCCCAAGAGACCCAGTACTTC.

Note on this clonotype: One base away lies a much larger clone, so this may be a sequencing read error. This sequence joins TRBV4-1 and TRBJ2-3, with D maybe TRBD2 (5 bases). This CDR3 is built from 13 residues. Trimming took 3 bases from V and 5 from J, leaving 9 bases between them. Germline CDR1 is MGHRA and CDR2 is YSYEKL. The CDR3 loop is CASSHPGRDTQYF. In DNA, the CDR3 is TGCGCCAGCAGCCATCCGGGGAGAGATACGCAGTATTTT.

The rearrangement joins TRBV7-9 to TRBJ1-2; no clear D. Germline V gives CDR1 SEHNR, CDR2 FQNEAQ (reference sequence). Deletions cut 1 base from V and 6 bases from J, with 21 bases between. The CDR3 loop spans 17 amino acids. The CDR3 bases are TGTGCCAGCAGCTTAGTTCTCTCGGCAGGACTACCCAATGGCTACACCTTC. It translates to CASSLVLSAGLPNGYTF.